Each of the 5 T cell receptor beta chains below was sequenced from the same sample in a study of shared clonotypes between healthy human individuals. Sequencing was performed with immunoSEQ multiplex PCR; in TCRdb, only in-frame clones are kept and a portion is missing. The sample contains roughly 660,000 clones, 80% to 95% of which appear only once. Sequences were obtained from memory CD8+ T cells from PBMCs. Subset defined: CD45RO+ cells pooled with CCR7-negative TemRA cells. These receptors originate from a man in his late teens or twenties in good health. Some clones in this sample may be carry-over from other donors' samples.

V gene TRBV6-5 combines with J gene TRBJ2-5, with 7 bases that match TRBD2. J lost 5 bases, V lost 0 bases, and 3 bases had no gene match. CDR1 and CDR2 from the germline V gene are MNHEY and SVGAGI. The CDR3 loop spans 14 amino acids. The chain's CDR3 is CASSYSGGVETQYF. As DNA, the CDR3 is TGTGCCAGCAGTTACTCTGGGGGGGTGGAGACCCAGTACTTC.

The chain links TRBV4-3 to TRBJ2-2; possibly TRBD2 for D (5 bases). Germline loops: CDR1 LGHNA, CDR2 YSLEER. The germline V and J ends were trimmed by 3 bases and 7 bases, with 12 bases remaining between them. The CDR3 consists of 14 residues. CDR3 protein: CASSHGLGNGELFF. The CDR3 DNA sequence: TGCGCCAGCAGCCACGGACTGGGGAACGGGGAGCTGTTTTTT.

The chain links TRBV18 to TRBJ2-7, with 9 positions matching TRBD1. This CDR3 is built from 15 residues. In germline, CDR1 is KGHSH, CDR2 LQKENI. V gave up 5 bases and J gave up 0 bases; unmatched junction bases: 5. The CDR3 sequence: CASSKDRGSSYEQYF. CDR3 sequence (DNA): TGTGCCAGCTCAAAGGACAGGGGAAGCTCCTACGAGCAGTACTTC.

This clone was observed a single time. This chain uses TRBV27 with TRBJ2-7; 13 positions match TRBD2. Germline CDR1 reads MNHEY; CDR2 reads SMNVEV (reference sequence). CDR3 length: 15 amino acids. After removal of 6 bases from V and 6 bases from J, the junction contained 8 bases not matched to a gene. Here the CDR3 reads CASSPEGLAGLEQYF. CDR3 coding DNA: TGTGCCAGCAGCCCTGAGGGACTAGCGGGACTCGAGCAGTACTTC.

The genes are TRBV6-1 and TRBJ2-3, with 12 bases lining up with TRBD2. V shed 3 bases, J shed 2 bases, and the junction held 9 bases outside the gene matches. The germline V gene encodes CDR1 MNHNS and CDR2 SASEGT. This CDR3 contains 18 residues. The CDR3 sequence is CASSDLLTSGSYTDTQYF. The CDR3 coding sequence is TGTGCCAGCAGTGACCTATTGACTAGCGGGAGCTACACAGATACGCAGTATTTT.